The 27 T cell receptor beta chains below all came from one sample that was sequenced in a study of blood T cell repertoires in COVID-19. The repertoire was sequenced with immunoSEQ multiplex PCR; TCRdb's copy has only in-frame clones and lacks some. The sample lists about 220,000 clones, around 85% seen once, with 4% to 5.5% in the top ten. Sequencing used peripheral blood. The receptors here all came from a human donor in a cohort sampled during active COVID-19.

The J gene is TRBJ2-3, the V gene TRBV5-1; 7 positions agree with TRBD2. Germline V gene data show CDR1 as SGHRS and CDR2 as YFSETQ. The CDR3 consists of 15 residues. The V segment lost 0 bases and the J segment 7 bases; nucleotides outside the gene matches: 8. Here the CDR3 reads CASSLDGGRVNTQYF. The CDR3 DNA follows: TGCGCCAGCAGCTTGGACGGCGGGAGAGTAAATACGCAGTATTTT.

This clone was recorded at least ten times. This chain joins TRBV6-5 and TRBJ1-1; 8 nucleotides match TRBD1. The CDR3 sequence is 14 residues long. J lost 1 base, V lost 6 bases, and 4 bases had no gene match. Looked up from germline, CDR1 is MNHEY and CDR2 is SVGAGI. In nucleotides, the CDR3 is TGTGCCAGCAGGACAGGGGTGGGGAACACTGAAGCTTTCTTT. This gives the protein CASRTGVGNTEAFF.

This clone was observed a few times. The V gene is TRBV9, the J gene TRBJ2-1; 8 bases map to TRBD2. The CDR3 loop spans 18 amino acids. From germline, CDR1 is SGDLS and CDR2 YYNGEE. Trimming cost V 2 bases and J 4 bases; bases outside gene matches: 14. Here the CDR3 reads CASSVIAGLTSAYNEQFF. CDR3 DNA: TGTGCCAGCAGCGTGATTGCTGGGTTGACTAGCGCTTACAATGAGCAGTTCTTC.

This sequence joins TRBV6-5 and TRBJ1-5, with 11 positions matching TRBD1. CDR1 is MNHEY and CDR2 is SVGAGI in the germline V gene. Losses at the gene ends were 6 bases for V and 6 bases for J; bases not matched to a gene: 7. The CDR3 sequence is 15 residues long. CDR3 DNA: TGTGCCAGCAGAATGGGACAGGGGGTCGGTCAGCCCCAGCATTTT. This translates into CASRMGQGVGQPQHF.

V usage is TRBV28 and J usage is TRBJ2-7; D call uncertain. Trimming stripped 6 bases from V and 2 bases from J, with 17 bases between. The V gene's germline CDR1 is MDHEN and CDR2 SYDVKM. The CDR3 contains 15 residues. CDR3 amino acids: CASSPGGEPTYEQYF. The CDR3 coding sequence is TGTGCCAGCAGCCCCGGCGGCGAACCCACCTACGAGCAGTACTTC.

The CDR3 region has the DNA TGTGCCAGCAGTGCAGGGACTAGCGGGTTCCTCTACGAGCAGTACTTC. It is translated as CASSAGTSGFLYEQYF. V usage is TRBV6-1 and J usage is TRBJ2-7; 12 nucleotides match TRBD2. This CDR3 is 16 amino acids long. Germline V gene lookup returns CDR1 MNHNS and CDR2 SASEGT. J lost 3 bases, V lost 4 bases, and 7 bases had no gene match.

The rearrangement joins TRBV7-2 to TRBJ1-1, with D perhaps matching TRBD1 (6 bases). CDR1 and CDR2 from the germline V gene are SGHTA and FQGNSA. The CDR3 runs 16 residues. V was cut by 4 bases and J by 0 bases, with 15 bases left in between. Written as DNA, the CDR3 is TGTGCCAGCAGCTCGCCGAGGGGGGGTTTGAACACTGAAGCTTTCTTT. Translating it yields CASSSPRGGLNTEAFF.

The genes are TRBV6-5 and TRBJ2-1; possible D gene TRBD2, 5 bases. V gave up 7 bases and J gave up 7 bases, with 20 bases separating them. Germline lookup yields CDR1 MNHEY and CDR2 SVGAGI. CDR3 length: 15 residues. In nucleotides, the CDR3 is TGTGCCAGCACCTCACCCCATGAGGGCCGGAATGAGCAGTTCTTC. Its protein product is CASTSPHEGRNEQFF.

The rearrangement uses TRBV5-1 and TRBJ2-2; D gene unclear. In germline, CDR1 is SGHRS, CDR2 YFSETQ. V lost 6 bases to trimming and J lost 4 bases, with 16 bases between them. CDR3 size: 15 residues. CDR3 sequence: CASTHSIRFTGELFF. The CDR3 nucleotides are TGCGCCAGCACCCATAGCATCCGGTTCACCGGGGAGCTGTTTTTT.

V and J are TRBV28 and TRBJ2-3; TRBD1 agrees at 9 bases. This CDR3 has 15 residues. Germline values: CDR1 MDHEN, CDR2 SYDVKM. V lost 6 bases and J lost 3; bases outside the gene matches: 7. The chain's CDR3 is CASSAGTGSTDTQYF. CDR3 bases: TGTGCCAGCAGCGCCGGGACAGGGTCGACAGATACGCAGTATTTT.

This clone was seen once. The chain couples TRBV9 to TRBJ2-2; 7 bases fit TRBD1. The germline CDR1 and CDR2 sequences are SGDLS and YYNGEE. The CDR3 runs 16 residues. V was pared by 6 bases and J by 4 bases, with 12 bases of the junction left unmatched. The CDR3 coding sequence is TGTGCCAGCACCCCTACCGGGACAGCTGCCACCGGGGAGCTGTTTTTT. This translates into CASTPTGTAATGELFF.

This clone has just a few counts. The CDR3 DNA is TGTGCCAGTAGTATTCTAGCGGGAGGGCTTACCGGGGAGCTGTTTTTT. Its protein is CASSILAGGLTGELFF. The chain combines TRBV19 with TRBJ2-2, with TRBD2 matching 12 bases. Germline V gene lookup returns CDR1 LNHDA and CDR2 SQIVND (reference sequence). There are 16 residues in the CDR3. The ends lost 3 bases at V and 5 bases at J; junction bases unmatched: 4.

The chain carries TRBV4-3 and TRBJ2-1; TRBD2 matches 9 bases. CDR3 length: 17 residues. V shed 0 bases, J shed 8 bases, and the junction held 11 bases outside the gene matches. The V gene's germline CDR1 is LGHNA and CDR2 YSLEER. The CDR3 nucleotides read TGCGCCAGCAGCCAAGATGCCGCGGGAGGGCCCAAGGATGAGCAGTTCTTC. Protein sequence: CASSQDAAGGPKDEQFF.

The rearrangement uses TRBV27 and TRBJ2-5, with 8 bases fitting TRBD2. The J segment lost 6 bases and the V segment lost 5 bases, leaving 11 bases of the junction unmatched. The length of the CDR3 is 15 residues. CDR1 is MNHEY and CDR2 is SMNVEV in the germline V gene (reference sequence). The CDR3 coding sequence is TGTGCCAGCAGTCCCGGGACTAGGTTGGGAAAGACCCAGTACTTC. Protein product: CASSPGTRLGKTQYF.

V gene TRBV19 combines with J gene TRBJ2-3, with 13 bases fitting TRBD2. Germline CDR1 LNHDA, CDR2 SQIVND (reference sequence). The CDR3 runs to 17 residues. V dropped 3 bases and J dropped 2; count of bases not matched to a gene: 5. The CDR3 is CASSMLLAGGPTDTQYF. The CDR3 bases are TGTGCCAGTAGTATGTTACTAGCGGGAGGGCCCACAGATACGCAGTATTTT.

This chain joins TRBV7-9 and TRBJ2-1; 7 nucleotides line up with TRBD1. With V trimmed by 3 bases and J by 3 bases, 5 bases remained unmatched. The germline V gene has CDR1 SEHNR and CDR2 FQNEAQ (reference sequence). This CDR3 is built from 15 residues. The CDR3 reads CASSFRGRVYNEQFF. CDR3 in DNA: TGTGCCAGCAGCTTTAGGGGGCGCGTCTACAATGAGCAGTTCTTC.

The genes are TRBV5-4 and TRBJ2-3; TRBD2 is a possible D gene (6 bases). The CDR3 runs to 15 residues. From germline, CDR1 is SGHNT and CDR2 YYREEE (reference sequence). Trimming cost V 2 bases and J 0 bases, with 10 bases left between them. The DNA of the CDR3 is TGTGCCAGCAGCTTTAGCGGCCGAAGCACAGATACGCAGTATTTT. Amino acids: CASSFSGRSTDTQYF.

V usage is TRBV11-2 and J usage is TRBJ1-1; 8 nucleotides line up with TRBD1. Trimming at V came to 4 bases and at J to 1 base, leaving 5 bases not matched to a gene. The CDR3 contains 15 residues. Germline V CDR1 and CDR2: SGHAT, FQNNGV. DNA of the CDR3: TGTGCCAGCAGCTGGGGGACAGGTAGGAACACTGAAGCTTTCTTT. This sequence encodes CASSWGTGRNTEAFF.

This CDR3 is CASSSLFRNYGYTF. Here the CDR3 DNA reads TGTGCCAGCAGTTCCCTCTTTCGTAACTATGGCTACACCTTC. V is TRBV28 and J is TRBJ1-2; D gene uncertain. Between the trimmed V and J ends, which lost 4 bases and 1 base, there was a span of 10 bases. This CDR3 has 14 residues. Germline V gene sequence: CDR1 MDHEN, CDR2 SYDVKM.

V gene TRBV3-1 (or the pseudogene TRBV3-2) combines with J gene TRBJ1-6; D may be TRBD1 (5 bases). Trimming stripped 1 base from V and 7 bases from J, with 8 bases between. The CDR3 extends over 14 amino acids. Germline loops: CDR1 LGHDT, CDR2 YNNKEL (reference sequence). The chain's CDR3 is CASSQVGGNSPLHF. The CDR3 DNA is TGTGCCAGCAGCCAAGTGGGGGGGAATTCACCCCTCCACTTT.

CDR3 DNA sequence: TGTGCCACCAGTGATTTGCGGTACACTGAAGCTTTCTTT. As protein: CATSDLRYTEAFF. The chain combines TRBV24-1 with TRBJ1-1; D remains unclear. V was cut by 0 bases and J by 3 bases, with 4 bases left in between. Per the germline V gene, CDR1 is KGHDR and CDR2 is SFDVKD. This CDR3 region has 13 residues.

A few counts support this clone. The chain combines TRBV18 with TRBJ1-1, with D unclear. CDR3 length: 15 residues. Trimming removed 1 base at V and 3 bases at J, with 12 bases between. The germline CDR1 and CDR2 sequences are KGHSH and LQKENI. CDR3 protein: CASSPLLVSDTEAFF. CDR3 nucleotides: TGTGCCAGCTCACCACTGTTGGTCTCGGACACTGAAGCTTTCTTT.

The chain is built from TRBV19 and TRBJ1-1; D call uncertain. Germline CDR1 and CDR2: LNHDA and SQIVND (reference sequence). This CDR3 contains 14 residues. V was cut by 1 base and J by 4 bases, with 10 bases left in between. The CDR3 loop reads CASSIVSEGTEAFF. Here the CDR3 DNA reads TGTGCCAGTAGTATAGTATCAGAGGGCACTGAAGCTTTCTTT.

This clone was detected a few times. V gene TRBV6-7 combines with J gene TRBJ2-1; 7 bases agree with TRBD1. TRBV6-7 is classed as an ORF, of uncertain function. The CDR3 covers 13 residues. Trimming took 1 base from V and 7 from J; bases not matched to a gene: 1. The CDR3 DNA reads as TGTGCCAGCAGTTACTTGACAGGGAATGAGCAGTTCTTC. This translates into CASSYLTGNEQFF.

The V and J genes are TRBV18 and TRBJ2-3; 7 bases fit TRBD2. This CDR3 has 16 residues. Trimming at V came to 0 bases and at J to 6 bases, leaving 9 bases not matched to a gene. Germline CDR1 is KGHSH and CDR2 is LQKENI. The DNA of the CDR3 is TGTGCCAGCTCACCACCATATGGGAGGGCCATGGATACGCAGTATTTT. Protein product: CASSPPYGRAMDTQYF.

This clone was picked up one time. The chain couples TRBV3-1 (or the pseudogene TRBV3-2) to TRBJ2-5; D is undetermined. Germline assignment: CDR1 LGHDT and CDR2 YNNKEL (reference sequence). CDR3 length: 14 amino acids. V gave up 3 bases and J gave up 3 bases, with 11 bases separating them. CDR3 amino acids: CASSQVLAEETQYF. The DNA for the CDR3 is TGTGCCAGCAGCCAGGTCCTGGCCGAAGAGACCCAGTACTTC.

V is TRBV7-9 and J is TRBJ2-7; TRBD1 matches at 8 bases. The CDR3 runs 16 residues. J was trimmed by 2 bases and V by 5 bases; bases with no gene match: 11. The V gene's germline CDR1 is SEHNR and CDR2 FQNEAQ (reference sequence). Here the CDR3 DNA reads TGTGCCAGCAGCGACCGGACAGGGATGGACACCTACGAGCAGTACTTC. Translation: CASSDRTGMDTYEQYF.